The text below deals with one T cell receptor beta chain. These data belong to a study of cytomegalovirus exposure and HLA in healthy donors. The CDR3 is 17 residues long. Deletions cut 0 bases from V and 0 bases from J, with 15 bases between. In germline, CDR1 is SGHAT, CDR2 FQNNGV. The PCR was carried out with 60 Vbeta primers and 13 Jbeta primers. Here immunoSEQ multiplex PCR was the method, and the copy in TCRdb shows in-frame clones only, minus some. The sample lists around 120,000 clones; roughly 77% were seen once. V is TRBV11-2 and J is TRBJ2-7, with D tentatively TRBD1 (5 bases). The sequenced sample consisted of PBMCs. This TCR came from a man aged 50 or older in good health and CMV-seropositive. CDR3 sequence: CASSLEGQGVSSYEQYF. As DNA, the CDR3 is TGTGCCAGCAGCTTAGAAGGGCAGGGTGTAAGCTCCTACGAGCAGTACTTC.